The 19 T cell receptor beta chains below come from one sample, sequenced in a study of T cell responses to AZD1222 COVID-19 vaccine. TCRdb's copy holds only in-frame clones and misses some; the assay was immunoSEQ multiplex PCR. The sample lists 110,000 to 150,000 clones, approximately 90% occurring once. The source was peripheral blood, collected 28 days after the second AZD1222 dose. The receptors shown here come from an adult who received the AZD1222 COVID-19 vaccine.

The CDR3 coding sequence is TGCAGTGCTTCGGCCGCTTCCCCGGCTTTCTTT. Translation: CSASAASPAFF. J is TRBJ1-1 and V is TRBV20-1; D unresolved. Trimming removed 5 bases at V and 11 bases at J, with 15 bases between. Germline CDR1 DFQATT, CDR2 SNEGSKA (reference sequence). There are 11 residues in the CDR3.

This clone was recorded a few times. This chain joins TRBV7-9 and TRBJ1-1; D is perhaps TRBD1 (5 bases). Per germline, CDR1 SEHNR and CDR2 FQNEAQ (reference sequence). The CDR3 contains 12 residues. Deletions cut 5 bases from V and 8 bases from J, with 12 bases between. The CDR3 is CASSTGTDEAFF. The DNA for the CDR3 is TGTGCCAGCAGCACGGGGACCGACGAAGCTTTCTTT.

The rearrangement links TRBV7-9 to TRBJ1-1; D possibly corresponds to TRBD1 (5 bases). Germline CDR1 reads SEHNR; CDR2 reads FQNEAQ (reference sequence). Trimming shortened V by 5 bases and J by 0 bases, and 16 bases separated the two germline ends. This CDR3 region has 16 residues. Here the CDR3 DNA reads TGTGCCAGCAGCCGTGGGACGGTTAAGATGAACACTGAAGCTTTCTTT. Its protein is CASSRGTVKMNTEAFF.

The CDR3: CASSSIIPEAFF. Written as DNA, the CDR3 is TGTGCCAGCAGTTCAATAATCCCTGAAGCTTTCTTT. The J gene is TRBJ1-1, the V gene TRBV28; D gene ambiguous. Germline CDR1 and CDR2: MDHEN and SYDVKM. Trimming pared 4 bases from V and 6 bases from J, leaving 9 bases between. This CDR3 has 12 residues.

V usage is TRBV19 and J usage is TRBJ2-7; perhaps TRBD1 as D (6 bases). The V gene lost 3 bases and the J gene lost 2 bases, with 14 bases spanning the gap. Germline V gene data show CDR1 as LNHDA and CDR2 as SQIVND (reference sequence). The CDR3 contains 15 residues. CDR3 coding DNA: TGTGCCAGTAGTATTATAGGGGGAGAGACCTACGAGCAGTACTTC. This gives the protein CASSIIGGETYEQYF.

The chain links TRBV6-1 to TRBJ1-2; D may be TRBD1 (6 bases). This CDR3 is built from 15 residues. V lost 0 bases and J 5 bases, leaving 13 bases between the germline ends. Germline CDR1 is MNHNS and CDR2 is SASEGT. CDR3 in DNA: TGTGCCAGCAGTGAAGCGCGGCGAGGGGGGTATGGCTACACCTTC. It translates to CASSEARRGGYGYTF.

V usage is TRBV6-5 and J usage is TRBJ2-7; the match to TRBD2 covers 8 bases. Trimming took 8 bases from V and 0 from J; bases not matched to a gene: 6. Germline CDR1 is MNHEY and CDR2 is SVGAGI. The CDR3 length is 14 residues. The DNA for the CDR3 is TGTGCCAGCCGGGCGGGGGGCCTCTCCTACGAGCAGTACTTC. It yields the protein CASRAGGLSYEQYF.

The chain links TRBV6-1 to TRBJ2-7; 8 bases match TRBD1. With 1 base clipped from V and 2 bases from J, the junction kept 19 bases outside the gene matches. Germline CDR1 and CDR2: MNHNS and SASEGT. The CDR3 extends over 20 amino acids. The CDR3 DNA reads as TGTGCCAGCAGTGAAGGGTCCGGAGGACAGGGTAGGCCATCCACCTACGAGCAGTACTTC. As protein: CASSEGSGGQGRPSTYEQYF.

Note on this clone: Additional DNA sequences in this sample encode the identical CDR3. The chain uses TRBV3-1 (or the pseudogene TRBV3-2) and TRBJ1-5, with 9 positions matching TRBD1. The V gene's germline CDR1 is LGHDT and CDR2 YNNKEL (reference sequence). This CDR3 has 14 amino acids. The V segment lost 4 bases and the J segment 5 bases; nucleotides outside the gene matches: 3. The CDR3 DNA reads TGTGCCAGCAGCCTCAGACAGGGGGATCAGCCCCAGCATTTT. Translation: CASSLRQGDQPQHF.

The chain links TRBV7-9 to TRBJ1-2; D not certain. V dropped 0 bases and J dropped 8 bases, with 10 bases sitting between them. CDR1 is SEHNR, CDR2 FQNEAQ, per germline (reference sequence). The CDR3 totals 13 residues. The CDR3 DNA sequence: TGTGCCAGCAGCTTAGCAGTGGCTTCGGGCTACACCTTC. This gives the protein CASSLAVASGYTF.

V gene TRBV5-1 combines with J gene TRBJ2-2, with TRBD1 identical over 9 bases. CDR1 and CDR2 (germline): SGHRS, YFSETQ. The CDR3 extends over 16 amino acids. V dropped 0 bases and J dropped 5; count of bases not matched to a gene: 5. The CDR3 spells CASSLEGQGRTGELFF. DNA of the CDR3: TGCGCCAGCAGCTTGGAGGGACAGGGTCGAACCGGGGAGCTGTTTTTT. Variable domain in full (rest from reference TRBV5-1 and TRBJ2-2): KAGVTQTPRYLIKTRGQQVTLSCSPISGHRSVSWYQQTPGQGLQFLFEYFSETQRNKGNFPGRFSGRQFSNSRSEMNVSTLELGDSALYLCASSLEGQGRTGELFFGEGSRLTVL.

This clone is a singleton in its sample. The chain links TRBV4-1 to TRBJ1-1, with a tentative D call TRBD1 (5 bases). The CDR3 length is 14 residues. The V end was cut by 1 base, the J end by 1 base, with 7 bases between. Germline lookup yields CDR1 MGHRA and CDR2 YSYEKL. As DNA, the CDR3 is TGCGCCAGCAGCCAAGGCGGGGGGAACACTGAAGCTTTCTTT. Translated, it gives CASSQGGGNTEAFF.

This clone was counted between two and nine times. The chain uses TRBV4-1 and TRBJ1-3, with D unresolved. Germline V gene lookup returns CDR1 MGHRA and CDR2 YSYEKL. V dropped 3 bases and J dropped 1 base, with 16 bases sitting between them. This CDR3 has 17 residues. CDR3 region: CASSQSYLQMSGNTIYF. The CDR3 DNA reads TGCGCCAGCAGCCAGTCCTACCTACAGATGTCTGGAAACACCATATATTTT.

This chain connects TRBV28 to TRBJ1-5; D unresolved. CDR1 and CDR2 (germline): MDHEN, SYDVKM. V lost 3 bases and J 0 bases, leaving 15 bases between the germline ends. The CDR3 extends over 17 amino acids. The CDR3 here is CASSFSVGRYSNQPQHF. The CDR3 region has the DNA TGTGCCAGCAGTTTTTCTGTCGGGCGATATAGCAATCAGCCCCAGCATTTT.

This chain connects TRBV28 to TRBJ1-5; D is unresolved. Trimming took off 3 bases at V and 5 bases at J, with 14 bases between the two ends. The length of the CDR3 is 15 residues. Germline V gene data show CDR1 as MDHEN and CDR2 as SYDVKM. The CDR3 spells CASSFPWQSDQPQHF. The CDR3 bases are TGTGCCAGCAGTTTTCCATGGCAGTCCGATCAGCCCCAGCATTTT.

This rearrangement joins TRBV7-9 to TRBJ1-1, with a tentative D call TRBD1 (5 bases). Deletions cut 6 bases from V and 4 bases from J, with 9 bases between. The germline V gene encodes CDR1 SEHNR and CDR2 FQNEAQ (reference sequence). The CDR3 has 12 amino acids. CDR3 amino acids: CASRGDFTEAFF. The CDR3 DNA follows: TGTGCCAGCAGGGGGGACTTCACTGAAGCTTTCTTT.

The chain employs TRBV30 and TRBJ2-2; 7 bases match TRBD1. J lost 4 bases, V lost 4 bases, and 3 bases had no gene match. Germline CDR1 GTSNPN, CDR2 SVGIG (reference sequence). The CDR3 has 13 residues. This CDR3 is CAWNYRGTGELFF. As DNA, the CDR3 is TGTGCCTGGAACTACAGGGGCACCGGGGAGCTGTTTTTT.

The chain is built from TRBV19 and TRBJ1-2; possible D gene TRBD1, 6 bases. The CDR3 runs 12 residues. Trimming cost V 8 bases and J 5 bases, with 12 bases left between them. Per the germline V gene, CDR1 is LNHDA and CDR2 is SQIVND (reference sequence). The CDR3 loop is CASGRGGYGYTF. The CDR3 bases are TGTGCCAGTGGCAGGGGCGGTTATGGCTACACCTTC. The whole variable domain, remainder taken from reference TRBV19 and TRBJ1-2, is DGGITQSPKYLFRKEGQNVTLSCEQNLNHDAMYWYRQDPGQGLRLIYYSQIVNDFQKGDIAEGYSVSREKKESFPLTVTSAQKNPTAFYLCASGRGGYGYTFGSGTRLTVV.

This clone was counted once. In DNA, the CDR3 is TGTGAGGTTTCTGGCCCTAACTATGGCTACACCTTC. Translation: CEVSGPNYGYTF. This chain uses TRBV28 with TRBJ1-2; D not resolved. Germline V gives CDR1 MDHEN, CDR2 SYDVKM. The CDR3 is 12 amino acids.